This TCR beta chain was captured in a study of blood T cell repertoires in COVID-19. Study details: Acute and convalescent COVID-19 specimens originated in the United States, Italy and Spain. Nucleic acid was either cDNA or gDNA, and it came from T cells, B-cell-depleted T cells, or PBMCs.

In the source study's methods: Counts of nucleated cells, estimated from reference gene primer amplification, were obtained. The data were produced by immunoSEQ multiplex PCR, yet TCRdb's version contains in-frame clones alone and is incomplete. That table is the source of V, J and clone size, and D and trimming were worked out from the DNA. This table holds over 15,000 clones, about nine tenths found once. In this sample, this clone turned up once. The source material was peripheral blood. The clonotype was recovered from a human donor in a cohort sampled during active COVID-19.

CDR3 protein: CASSLLGQGVTEAFF. CDR3 in DNA: TGCGCCAGCAGCTTGCTCGGACAGGGGGTGACTGAAGCTTTCTTT. The rearrangement links TRBV5-1 to TRBJ1-1; TRBD1 matches at 10 bases. This CDR3 comprises 15 residues. V lost 1 base, J lost 5 bases, and 5 bases stayed unmatched. Germline CDR1 reads SGHRS; CDR2 reads YFSETQ.